This is a list of T cell receptor beta chains from one sample in a study of T cells in Graves' hyperthyroidism and ophthalmopathy. MiXCR, run by TCRdb on the multiplex PCR reads, gives a single entry per CDR3 protein. The data hold a few hundred thousand distinct CDR3 sequences, with about a sixth observed a single time. What was sequenced was blood. These receptors were collected from a woman aged 40 to 50 with Graves' ophthalmopathy. Each CDR3 is given with its conserved first and last residue. Fields, in order: J gene, CDR3 length, V gene, CDR3 protein.

j_call: TRBJ2-2
cdr3_length: 15
v_call: TRBV27
cdr3_aa: CASKGMVGNTGELFF

j_call: TRBJ2-7
cdr3_length: 14
v_call: TRBV27
cdr3_aa: CASSQGLAPYEQYF

j_call: TRBJ1-1
cdr3_length: 12
v_call: TRBV6-1
cdr3_aa: CASRWMDTEAFF

j_call: TRBJ2-2
cdr3_length: 16
v_call: TRBV4-3
cdr3_aa: CASSLQTSAIPGELFF

j_call: TRBJ1-1
cdr3_length: 14
v_call: TRBV6-2/TRBV6-3
cdr3_aa: CASSSTPHGTEAFF

j_call: TRBJ2-3
cdr3_length: 13
v_call: TRBV20-1
cdr3_aa: CSATGLTTDTQYF

j_call: TRBJ2-2
cdr3_length: 15
v_call: TRBV7-9
cdr3_aa: CATLGQRVNTGELFF

j_call: TRBJ1-5
cdr3_length: 17
v_call: TRBV18
cdr3_aa: CASSRGTGGTSNQPQHF

j_call: TRBJ2-2
cdr3_length: 15
v_call: TRBV6-5
cdr3_aa: CASSPWRSYAGELFF

j_call: TRBJ2-7
cdr3_length: 13
v_call: TRBV3-1
cdr3_aa: CASSQGGWDEQYF

j_call: TRBJ1-1
cdr3_length: 13
v_call: TRBV29-1
cdr3_aa: CSVDSAGRTEAFF

j_call: TRBJ2-3
cdr3_length: 14
v_call: TRBV4-2
cdr3_aa: CASSDVLAGDTQYF

j_call: TRBJ1-1
cdr3_length: 15
v_call: TRBV18
cdr3_aa: CASSPPSTLYTEAFF

j_call: TRBJ2-5
cdr3_length: 15
v_call: TRBV11-1
cdr3_aa: CASSRWGQAGETQYF

j_call: TRBJ2-7
cdr3_length: 14
v_call: TRBV2
cdr3_aa: CASSELGKGYEQYF

j_call: TRBJ1-2
cdr3_length: 14
v_call: TRBV28
cdr3_aa: CASSFGPTGSGYTF

j_call: TRBJ1-1
cdr3_length: 16
v_call: TRBV7-3
cdr3_aa: CASSLNPWDRSTEAFF

j_call: TRBJ2-7
cdr3_length: 14
v_call: TRBV27
cdr3_aa: CASSPKEARREQYF

j_call: TRBJ1-6
cdr3_length: 15
v_call: TRBV20-1
cdr3_aa: CSARPTGQTNSPLHF

j_call: TRBJ2-7
cdr3_length: 12
v_call: TRBV12-3/TRBV12-4
cdr3_aa: CASSFHTYEQYF

j_call: TRBJ2-2
cdr3_length: 16
v_call: TRBV9
cdr3_aa: CASSVEPTGNTGELFF

j_call: TRBJ2-5
cdr3_length: 15
v_call: TRBV6-2/TRBV6-3
cdr3_aa: CASSPSGLAAETQYF

j_call: TRBJ2-5
cdr3_length: 16
v_call: TRBV11-2
cdr3_aa: CASSKTSGSSLETQYF

j_call: TRBJ2-5
cdr3_length: 13
v_call: TRBV5-1
cdr3_aa: CASSFGGPKTQYF

j_call: TRBJ2-5
cdr3_length: 14
v_call: TRBV7-9
cdr3_aa: CASSLAGVWETQYF

j_call: TRBJ2-2
cdr3_length: 15
v_call: TRBV12-3/TRBV12-4
cdr3_aa: CASSFVLEFTGELFF

j_call: TRBJ2-2
cdr3_length: 14
v_call: TRBV6-5
cdr3_aa: CASRRDENTGELFF

j_call: TRBJ2-5
cdr3_length: 19
v_call: TRBV11-1
cdr3_aa: CASSLLAGTGMGGQETQYF

j_call: TRBJ2-5
cdr3_length: 15
v_call: TRBV5-1
cdr3_aa: CASSAIERNQETQYF

j_call: TRBJ1-1
cdr3_length: 14
v_call: TRBV4-3
cdr3_aa: CASSREKGVTEAFF

j_call: TRBJ1-6
cdr3_length: 19
v_call: TRBV28
cdr3_aa: CASSWPRRSGQGANSPLHF

j_call: TRBJ2-7
cdr3_length: 13
v_call: TRBV19
cdr3_aa: CASSMNLAYEQYF

j_call: TRBJ1-1
cdr3_length: 15
v_call: TRBV20-1
cdr3_aa: CSARSIDRRGTEAFF

j_call: TRBJ1-5
cdr3_length: 15
v_call: TRBV12-3/TRBV12-4
cdr3_aa: CASSLAQGGNQPQHF

j_call: TRBJ2-5
cdr3_length: 15
v_call: TRBV12-5
cdr3_aa: CASASPGEDLETQYF

j_call: TRBJ1-3
cdr3_length: 13
v_call: TRBV29-1
cdr3_aa: CGVGGLGGNTIYF

j_call: TRBJ1-1
cdr3_length: 17
v_call: TRBV12-3/TRBV12-4
cdr3_aa: CASRATGGSEVNTEAFF

j_call: TRBJ2-7
cdr3_length: 15
v_call: TRBV15
cdr3_aa: CATSRGLAGDYEQYF

j_call: TRBJ1-1
cdr3_length: 13
v_call: TRBV12-3/TRBV12-4
cdr3_aa: CASSWGSNTEAFF

j_call: TRBJ1-2
cdr3_length: 14
v_call: TRBV6-1
cdr3_aa: CASSEGGRPNGYTF

j_call: TRBJ1-2
cdr3_length: 15
v_call: TRBV7-8
cdr3_aa: CASSKNPTANCGYTF

j_call: TRBJ1-5
cdr3_length: 12
v_call: TRBV10-3
cdr3_aa: CAISLPNQPQHF